This T cell receptor beta chain is from a study of graft-versus-host responses after intestinal transplantation. About the research overall: Induction using anti-thymocyte globulin, followed by tacrolimus and steroids for approximately 3 years, was given to all recipients.

Profiled with immunoSEQ multiplex PCR; TCRdb holds only in-frame clones, not every one. This sample has roughly 130,000 clones; approximately 91% occur once, and the top ten carry roughly 0.19%. This clone was detected once. The antigen is unknown. This TCR was sampled from a human donor who received an intestinal transplant. The sequenced sample was unstimulated CD4+ T cells sorted from spleen or lymph node cells, obtained before intestinal transplant.

This CDR3 is CATSRDRRSSVGYEQYF. The CDR3 DNA follows: TGTGCCACCAGCAGAGATCGGCGCTCCTCGGTCGGCTACGAGCAGTACTTC. This chain joins TRBV15 and TRBJ2-7; no clear D. Trimming pared 0 bases from V and 3 bases from J, leaving 18 bases between. The germline CDR1 and CDR2 sequences are LNHNV and YYDKDF (reference sequence). This CDR3 has 17 residues. Full variable domain (outside the CDR3, taken from reference TRBV15 and TRBJ2-7): DAMVIQNPRYQVTQFGKPVTLSCSQTLNHNVMYWYQQKSSQAPKLLFHYYDKDFNNEADTPDNFQSRRPNTSFCFLDIRSPGLGDTAMYLCATSRDRRSSVGYEQYFGPGTRLTVT.